This is a list of T cell receptor beta chains from one sample in a study of OX40 agonist ivuxolimab in advanced cancers. Using immunoSEQ multiplex PCR, the repertoire was profiled, and TCRdb retains in-frame clones only, with some absent. This table has over 50,000 clones, roughly 87% appearing once. The source was CD4+ or CD8+ T cells sorted from blood, collected in a trial of the OX40 agonist ivuxolimab. The receptors come from an adult with an advanced solid tumor such as melanoma, head and neck, liver or kidney cancer. CDR3s include the opening cysteine and the closing phenylalanine or tryptophan. D genes are given only for firm matches. Clone size, where shown, is once, few, many, or a class for clones that have expanded.

clone_size j_call d_call v_call cdr3_aa cdr3_nt
NA TRBJ1-4 NA TRBV5-1 CASSPDSATNEKLFF TGCGCCAGCAGCCCGGACAGCGCAACTAATGAAAAACTGTTTTTT
NA TRBJ2-7 NA TRBV5-8 CASSRGPQGGDEQYF TGTGCCAGCAGCCGAGGGCCCCAGGGTGGGGACGAGCAGTACTTC
NA TRBJ2-2 NA TRBV11-2 CASSDRDTNTGELFF TGTGCCAGCAGCGACCGGGATACGAACACCGGGGAGCTGTTTTTT
NA TRBJ1-5 TRBD1 TRBV5-4 CASSLQGAGNQPQHF TGTGCCAGCAGCTTACAGGGGGCCGGCAATCAGCCCCAGCATTTT
NA TRBJ2-5 TRBD2 TRBV15 CATSREEAGGLAKTQYF TGTGCCACCAGCAGAGAAGAGGCGGGGGGGCTCGCAAAGACCCAGTACTTC
NA TRBJ2-7 TRBD1 TRBV28 CASRTGQSFHLGYEQYF TGTGCCAGCAGGACGGGACAGTCCTTCCACCTTGGGTACGAGCAGTACTTC
NA TRBJ2-7 NA TRBV5-4 CASSFGGNFYYEQYF TGTGCCAGCAGCTTTGGCGGTAATTTTTACTACGAGCAGTACTTC
NA TRBJ2-1 NA TRBV5-4 CASSAYTSSYNEQFF TGTGCCAGCAGCGCCTACACGAGCTCCTACAATGAGCAGTTCTTC
few TRBJ1-5 NA TRBV28 CASSFVGTGNQPQHF TGTGCCAGCAGTTTCGTAGGGACGGGCAATCAGCCCCAGCATTTT
NA TRBJ1-2 NA TRBV6-5 CASSYKDYGYTF TGTGCCAGCAGTTACAAGGACTATGGCTACACCTTC
few TRBJ1-2 NA TRBV5-1 CASSFDGDGYTF TGCGCCAGCAGCTTTGACGGCGATGGCTACACCTTC
NA TRBJ2-2 TRBD2 TRBV4-2 CASSHGTTNTGELFF TGTGCCAGCAGCCACGGGACTACGAACACCGGGGAGCTGTTTTTT
NA TRBJ2-3 NA TRBV11-3 CASSLGVKRGAKSTDTQYF TGTGCCAGCAGCTTAGGGGTTAAACGAGGGGCCAAAAGCACAGATACGCAGTATTTT
NA TRBJ1-4 NA TRBV10-1 CASSESGAQDEKLFF TGCGCCAGCAGTGAGTCAGGGGCGCAGGATGAAAAACTGTTTTTT
NA TRBJ2-2 TRBD1 TRBV28 CASSFPNRGLVNTGELFF TGTGCCAGCAGTTTTCCTAACAGGGGGCTAGTGAACACCGGGGAGCTGTTTTTT
NA TRBJ2-2 NA TRBV27 CASRAPSNSGTGELFF TGTGCCAGCAGGGCCCCCTCTAATAGCGGCACCGGGGAGCTGTTTTTT
NA TRBJ2-7 NA TRBV28 CASSGGDSPYEQYF TGTGCCAGCAGTGGGGGGGACAGCCCCTACGAGCAGTACTTC
NA TRBJ1-5 NA TRBV2 CASSLIRGDGQPQHF TGTGCCAGCAGCCTCATCAGGGGCGATGGTCAGCCCCAGCATTTT
NA TRBJ1-1 NA TRBV19 CASSETGPEAFF TGTGCCAGTAGTGAGACAGGCCCTGAAGCTTTCTTT
once TRBJ2-1 TRBD2 TRBV7-2 CASSLLAGAFNEQFF TGTGCCAGCAGCTTACTAGCGGGAGCTTTCAATGAGCAGTTCTTC
NA TRBJ1-4 NA TRBV7-2 CASSPRARNEKLFF TGTGCCAGCAGCCCGAGGGCGAGGAATGAAAAACTGTTTTTT
few TRBJ2-3 NA TRBV10-2 CASNRGGAADTQYF TGCGCCAGCAACCGAGGGGGGGCCGCTGATACGCAGTATTTT
once TRBJ1-1 NA TRBV9 CASSLQVTNTEAFF TGTGCCAGCAGCCTACAGGTGACGAACACCGAAGCTTTCTTT
NA TRBJ2-5 NA TRBV5-1 CASSRDTGRETQYF TGCGCCAGCAGCCGCGACACAGGGCGGGAGACCCAGTACTTC
NA TRBJ1-1 TRBD1 TRBV28 CASTLSHPGGATEAFF TGTGCCAGCACCCTTTCCCATCCAGGGGGTGCCACTGAAGCTTTCTTT
NA TRBJ2-7 NA TRBV28 CASSLAATSSYEQYF TGTGCCAGCAGTTTAGCCGCGACTAGCTCCTACGAGCAGTACTTC
NA TRBJ2-1 TRBD2 TRBV28 CASSQIAGGLVNEQFF TGTGCCAGCAGTCAGATAGCGGGGGGGCTTGTTAATGAGCAGTTCTTC
NA TRBJ2-5 NA TRBV27 CASSLRQEETQYF TGTGCCAGCAGTCTAAGACAGGAAGAGACCCAGTACTTC
once TRBJ2-7 TRBD1 TRBV10-3 CAISDKGQGLYEQYF TGTGCCATCAGTGATAAGGGACAGGGCCTCTACGAGCAGTACTTC
NA TRBJ2-1 TRBD2 TRBV4-3 CASSQEAGGGFNEQFF TGCGCCAGCAGCCAAGAGGCGGGAGGGGGGTTCAATGAGCAGTTCTTC
NA TRBJ1-1 NA TRBV11-2 CASIRGGRRTEAFF TGTGCCAGCATCCGAGGCGGGCGTCGCACTGAAGCTTTCTTT
NA TRBJ2-2 NA TRBV6-4 CASSLTGSPGELFF TGTGCCAGCAGCCTAACAGGGTCCCCCGGGGAGCTGTTTTTT
NA TRBJ2-4 NA TRBV30 CAWSVLGASRF TGTGCCTGGAGTGTACTTGGGGCCAGTCGGTTC
few TRBJ1-6 TRBD1 TRBV2 CASQTGGYSPLHF TGTGCCAGCCAGACAGGGGGGTATTCACCCCTCCACTTT
NA TRBJ2-3 TRBD1 TRBV5-1 CASSSNGQGAGTQYF TGCGCCAGCAGCTCTAACGGACAGGGGGCAGGTACGCAGTATTTT
NA TRBJ2-2 NA TRBV9 CASSALGSTGELFF TGTGCCAGCAGCGCCCTGGGGTCCACCGGGGAGCTGTTTTTT
NA TRBJ2-1 NA TRBV30 CAWSRAGVGNEQFF TGTGCCTGGAGTAGGGCAGGGGTGGGAAATGAGCAGTTCTTC
NA TRBJ1-4 NA TRBV18 CASSNARGNEKLFF TGTGCCAGCTCAAACGCTAGGGGTAATGAAAAACTGTTTTTT
NA TRBJ2-5 NA TRBV6-5 CASTSPESSYSQYF TGTGCCAGCACCTCCCCCGAATCCTCATACTCCCAGTACTTC
once TRBJ2-3 TRBD2 TRBV4-1 CASSQALQGGLDTQYF TGCGCCAGCAGCCAGGCCCTTCAGGGAGGGCTTGATACGCAGTATTTT
medium-sized TRBJ1-5 TRBD1 TRBV5-1 CASSLGPGTERIPQHF TGCGCCAGCAGCTTGGGACCCGGGACAGAAAGGATTCCCCAGCATTTT